This TCR beta chain comes out of a study of cytomegalovirus exposure and HLA in healthy donors. Study results and limitations: Sequencing probably produced one cluster of sequence variants that were highly shared.

The PCR contained 60 Vbeta and 13 Jbeta primers. The repertoire was sequenced with immunoSEQ multiplex PCR; TCRdb's copy has only in-frame clones and lacks some. The sample lists tens of thousands of clones; 78% were seen once. On this clone: Its specificity is unknown.

CDR3 length: 15 amino acids. In germline, CDR1 is KGHSH, CDR2 LQKENI. Trimming stripped 3 bases from V and 1 base from J, with 12 bases between. This clonotype was sampled from a woman aged 40 to 55 in good health and CMV-seronegative. Material for sequencing was PBMCs. This chain uses TRBV18 with TRBJ2-5, with a tentative D call TRBD2 (6 bases). The DNA for the CDR3 is TGTGCCAGCTCACCGGAAAAGGGAGGCCAAGAGACCCAGTACTTC. Protein sequence: CASSPEKGGQETQYF.